This T cell receptor (beta chain) was retrieved from a study of blood T cell repertoires in COVID-19 (dated by TCRdb to 2019 to 2021). The study in broad terms: Samples covering the acute and convalescent phases of COVID-19 were provided by collaborators in the United States, Italy and Spain. Where available, HLA class I and class II types were obtained from metadata supplied by the sample provider rather than from assay-based typing. The dataset comprised deeply sampled blood TCRbeta repertoires from subjects exposed to, actively infected with, or recovered from COVID-19. Samples came from the ongoing ImmuneRACE study (first 160 participants) plus 1,254 subjects from 6 global collaborators. The prospective study material was composed of cDNA or gDNA derived from T cells, B-cell-depleted T cells, or PBMCs. The repertoires were released in a freely available public database intended as a resource for research on the immune response to SARS-CoV-2. Nearly every sample came with metadata listing a de-identified subject ID, COVID-19 status, age in years and sex. Results the study describes overall, beyond this receptor: How much clinical and demographic metadata was included differed by source and by participant, and the metadata was provided uncurated.

Whole blood was collected in K2EDTA tubes by collaborating institutions according to the institutions' own protocols. For TCRbeta analysis, collaborators shipped samples in one of three forms: frozen whole blood, isolated PBMCs, or DNA extracted from either of those sample types. This clone was seen a single time. No cognate antigen has been identified for it. One base away there is no much larger clone; base qualities are not given. The CDR3 runs 13 residues from the cysteine to the phenylalanine. This entry keeps only the CDR3 DNA: 39 bases, framed from base 1. V sheds 4 bases and J sheds 3 bases, leaving 11 bases between their ends. CDR1 and CDR2 (SGHDT, YYEEEE) derive from the germline V gene. The immunoSEQ Assay, a bias-controlled multiplex PCR, was used to amplify TCRbeta CDR3 regions from genomic DNA. From the authors' description of their analysis: Within the assay, amplification of reference gene primers was used to estimate how many nucleated cells each sample contained. To quantify the absolute abundance of each unique TCRbeta CDR3 rearrangement, sequence reads were collapsed and filtered. For each sample, productive Simpson clonality was calculated as the square root of Simpson's diversity index across productive rearrangements. The table was pulled from immuneACCESS by TCRdb, which kept in-frame rearrangements only. Such tables lose some clones; where checked, under half of the loss comes from unresolved V genes, and the rest has no known cause. The V and J calls and clone size are taken from that table; D and trimming were inferred from the DNA. The sample table lists approximately 90,000 clones, 80% to 90% of them with a count of one. Together, the top ten hold approximately 18% of the sample.

This receptor was obtained from a human donor in a cohort sampled during active COVID-19. Sequenced material: peripheral blood. The chain links TRBV5-6 with TRBJ2-7; no confident D gene assignment can be made. The CDR3: CASSLPVNYEQYF. The nucleotide sequence reads as follows: TGTGCCAGCAGCCTCCCAGTTAACTACGAGCAGTACTTC.